The present TCR beta chain was sequenced within a study of blood T cell repertoires in COVID-19. Study as a whole: Samples taken during acute and convalescent COVID-19 were collected in the United States, Italy and Spain. Sample material is recorded as cDNA or gDNA derived from T cells, B-cell-depleted T cells, or PBMCs.

Source study methods: The authors estimated nucleated cell counts from reference gene primer amplification. Only in-frame clones appear in the TCRdb table, and some are missing; sequencing was by immunoSEQ multiplex PCR. The DNA gave D and trimming, while V, J and clone size come from that table. This sample carries approximately 13,000 clones, around 67% of them seen once, and the ten largest clones take around 20%. This clone showed up just a few times. With 6 bases clipped from V and 2 bases from J, the junction kept 1 base outside the gene matches. The CDR3 has 13 amino acids. Sequencing used peripheral blood. This sequence originates from a boy under 10 years old with active or convalescent COVID-19. V and J are TRBV12-3 or TRBV12-4 and TRBJ1-5; the match to TRBD1 covers 7 bases. The CDR3 here is CASRGTGNQPQHF. The DNA for the CDR3 is TGTGCCAGCAGGGGGACAGGCAATCAGCCCCAGCATTTT.